This T cell receptor beta chain was sequenced in a study of cytomegalovirus exposure and HLA in healthy donors. Study-level information: Later, an analysis reported that the 95 to 150 validation repertoires had used the same platform as the approximately 670 first-cohort repertoires. General study points: A list of roughly 160 TCR beta chains associated with cytomegalovirus was given. Rare TCR sequences dominated, though some public TCRs recurred in many donors. Subsequent analysis of the roughly 120 validation repertoires found a tendency for first-cohort TCR clusters to co-occur.

To note about this clone: Its antigen is not identified.

Profiling relied on immunoSEQ multiplex PCR, and the TCRdb table lists in-frame clones only, not all of them. The data contain roughly 200,000 clones, 86% of them seen just once; the ten biggest clones take up 6% to 8%. Trimming took 4 bases from V and 2 from J, leaving 7 bases between them. CDR1 is SGHTS, CDR2 YDEGEE, per germline. There are 13 residues in the CDR3. J is TRBJ1-5 and V is TRBV5-8; D ambiguous. This receptor was obtained from a man aged 25-45 years in good health and CMV-seropositive. The sample consisted of PBMCs. The CDR3 region is CASSGRGNQPQHF. The CDR3 nucleotides read TGTGCCAGCAGCGGGAGGGGCAATCAGCCCCAGCATTTT.